This T cell receptor beta chain was captured in a study of spatial heterogeneity in lung cancer. TCRdb re-called the 5' RACE reads through MiXCR, storing one row per CDR3 protein. Of roughly 54,000 distinct CDR3 sequences in the sample, 7.6% are singletons; the top ten hold about 13%. The trim removed 6 bases at V and 3 bases at J, leaving 5 bases unmatched. The CDR3 is 14 amino acids. Germline CDR1 and CDR2: MNHEY and SVGAGI. The time point was: sample taken at primary tumor resection. Whole RNA, isolated from tumor, nontumor lung or frozen PBMC, was sequenced without prior sorting. The origin of this receptor is a female donor with early-stage non-small cell lung cancer. The genes are TRBV6-5 and TRBJ2-7; 10 bases match TRBD1. This specimen consisted of PBMCs, obtained at surgery. The CDR3 DNA reads TGTGCCAGCAGGAGACAGGGGGCAATCTACGAGCAGTACTTC. It translates to CASRRQGAIYEQYF.